This T cell receptor beta chain was found in a study of T cell repertoires in cytomegalovirus infection. Study in general: Epitope selection comprised recently identified HLA-C-restricted CMV epitopes and well-studied HLA-B-restricted CMV epitopes. Matching HLA type and CMV infection were both indicated by public TCR beta signatures. Broader study findings: The cumulative frequency of public TCR beta families identified carriers of CMV plus the relevant HLA. HLA-C-restricted, CMV-specific TCR beta clonotypes were dominant ex vivo.

TCRdb re-analysed the reads in MiXCR, keeping a single row per CDR3 protein. The data show about 51,000 distinct CDR3 sequences, 20% to 25% seen once. Comment on this clonotype: Its antigen is as yet unknown.

The source material was CD8+ T cells from cultured PBMCs, sampled from culture after CMV antigen stimulation. The clonotype originates from a human donor in good health (CMV status not recorded). Some clones in this sample may be carry-over from other donors' samples.

CDR3 in DNA: TGTGCCAGCACCCTCCAATCGAACAGGGGAATATATGGCTACACCTTC. This encodes CASTLQSNRGIYGYTF. The rearrangement joins TRBV12-3 or TRBV12-4 to TRBJ1-2, with 7 nucleotides matching TRBD1. This CDR3 has 16 amino acids. Germline trimming cut 7 bases from V and 5 bases from J; bases unmatched to any gene: 16.